This entry lists 17 T cell receptor beta chains sequenced from one sample in a study of Graves' ophthalmopathy and Graves' hyperthyroidism. RNA transcripts were the source from which TCR beta CDR3 regions were amplified. Second-round multiplex PCR followed a first-round RT-PCR using HTBI primers. TCRdb reprocessed the multiplex PCR reads via MiXCR and lists one record per CDR3 protein. There are a few hundred thousand distinct CDR3 sequences in the sample; around 16% occur only once, and around 1.4% lies in the top ten. The sample was peripheral blood. Every receptor here comes from a woman in her late teens or twenties with Graves' ophthalmopathy.

The gene calls are TRBV7-2 and TRBJ2-7; D gene unclear. CDR1 SGHTA and CDR2 FQGNSA come from the germline V gene. V was cut by 4 bases and J by 7 bases, with 14 bases left in between. This CDR3 contains 13 residues. The CDR3 nucleotides are TGTGCCAGCAGCTCAGCCCTTCGTGGGGAGCAGTACTTC. This codes for CASSSALRGEQYF.

This clonotype was counted at least ten times. The V and J genes are TRBV29-1 and TRBJ2-7, with D possibly called TRBD1 or TRBD2 (6 bases each). This CDR3 is 13 amino acids long. V lost 4 bases to trimming and J lost 3 bases, with 13 bases between them. Germline CDR1 reads SQVTM; CDR2 reads ANQGSEA. CDR3 nucleotide sequence: TGCAGCGTTGGCGGGACAACCGTCTACGAGCAGTACTTC. It yields the protein CSVGGTTVYEQYF.

This clonotype was seen repeatedly, ten times or more. The CDR3 loop is CSATRLAGGGELFF. In DNA, the CDR3 is TGCAGTGCTACGAGACTAGCGGGAGGCGGGGAGCTGTTTTTT. This sequence joins TRBV20-1 and TRBJ2-2; 13 bases agree with TRBD2. V was pared by 4 bases and J by 7 bases, with 3 bases of the junction left unmatched. From germline, CDR1 is DFQATT and CDR2 SNEGSKA (reference sequence). The length of the CDR3 is 14 residues.

There are many counts of this clonotype. The junction differs from germline at one of its ends, possibly a read error. V is TRBV30 and J is TRBJ2-7; 7 nucleotides align to TRBD1. The germline V gene encodes CDR1 GTSNPN and CDR2 SVGIG (reference sequence). The CDR3 spans 14 residues. The CDR3 loop is CAWRDHLTGTAFNF. The CDR3 DNA reads as TGTGCCTGGAGGGACCACTTGACCGGGACAGCGTTTAACTTC.

This clonotype occurred many times. The chain carries TRBV28 and TRBJ1-1; 11 positions agree with TRBD1. The CDR3 covers 14 residues. The J segment lost 8 bases and the V segment lost 7 bases, leaving 9 bases of the junction unmatched. CDR1 is MDHEN and CDR2 is SYDVKM in the germline V gene. CDR3 sequence (DNA): TGTGCCAGCAATGAGGACAGGGGGCTTGCCGAAGCTTTCTTT. Protein product: CASNEDRGLAEAFF.

This clonotype was recorded many times. V gene TRBV27 combines with J gene TRBJ2-7, with D possibly being TRBD2 (5 bases). CDR3 length equals 13 residues. Trimming removed 2 bases from V and 2 bases from J, with 7 bases in between. Germline values: CDR1 MNHEY, CDR2 SMNVEV (reference sequence). The CDR3 sequence: CASSLRETYEQYF. The CDR3 DNA sequence: TGTGCCAGCAGTTTAAGGGAGACCTACGAGCAGTACTTC.

This clonotype was recorded at least ten times. The chain combines TRBV28 with TRBJ1-5; maybe TRBD1 (6 bases). Germline assignment: CDR1 MDHEN and CDR2 SYDVKM. V lost 7 bases and J 7 bases, leaving 23 bases between the germline ends. The CDR3 runs to 16 residues. In DNA form, the CDR3 reads TGTGCCAGCATATCTCGAGTGGGGGGGAGGGGGCAGCCCCAGCATTTT. It is translated as CASISRVGGRGQPQHF.

This clonotype was seen at least ten times. The chain has TRBV11-2 and TRBJ2-7; D uncertain. Germline V lookup: CDR1 SGHAT, CDR2 FQNNGV. CDR3 length equals 13 residues. V lost 5 bases, J lost 0 bases, and 8 bases lay in between. CDR3 coding DNA: TGTGCCAGCAGCCCTCTCCTCTCCTACGAGCAGTACTTC. Its translation is CASSPLLSYEQYF.

This clonotype was counted many times. V usage is TRBV6-5 and J usage is TRBJ1-5; D gene unclear. The CDR3 is made up of 13 amino acids. The germline V gene has CDR1 MNHEY and CDR2 SVGAGI. V gave up 10 bases and J gave up 5 bases, with 15 bases separating them. The CDR3 sequence is CANRRRLDQPQHF. The CDR3 coding sequence is TGTGCCAACAGACGGAGACTGGATCAGCCCCAGCATTTT.

This clonotype was found many times. The rearrangement joins TRBV12-3 or TRBV12-4 to TRBJ1-6; TRBD1 is a possible D gene (5 bases). The CDR3 runs 17 residues. With 3 bases removed from V and 5 bases from J, the gap between germline ends came to 17 bases. The CDR3 DNA reads as TGTGCCAGCAGTTTTTTCCCGGGACTCACGGATAATTCACCCCTCCACTTT. This encodes CASSFFPGLTDNSPLHF.

This clonotype was observed at least ten times. The chain recombines TRBV11-2 with TRBJ2-4; D is unclear. Trimming shortened V by 4 bases and J by 8 bases, and 12 bases separated the two germline ends. Looked up from germline, CDR1 is SGHAT and CDR2 is FQNNGV. The length of the CDR3 is 13 residues. CDR3 loop: CASSSRYLDIQYF. CDR3 nucleotides: TGTGCCAGCAGCTCTAGATATTTGGACATTCAGTACTTC.

This clonotype was seen repeatedly, ten times or more. The gene calls are TRBV6-2 or TRBV6-3 and TRBJ2-6; D gene uncertain. This CDR3 region has 18 residues. V lost 5 bases and J lost 7, with 24 bases in between. The germline gives CDR1 MNHEY, CDR2 SVGEGT. As DNA, the CDR3 is TGTGCCAGCAGTATCCCATACGACGGATCTTTAAGCGCCAACGTCCTGACTTTC. This codes for CASSIPYDGSLSANVLTF.

The table lists this clonotype with many counts. The chain joins TRBV6-5 to TRBJ2-7, with 11 positions matching TRBD2. Unmatched junction bases numbered 6, after V lost 4 bases and J lost 4 bases. The CDR3 loop spans 15 amino acids. The germline V gene encodes CDR1 MNHEY and CDR2 SVGAGI. The CDR3 region has the DNA TGTGCCAGCAGTTGGGGGACTAGCGGAAGGTACGAGCAGTACTTC. Residues: CASSWGTSGRYEQYF.

This chain links TRBV6-5 with TRBJ1-5, with a possible D match to TRBD1 (5 bases). In germline, CDR1 is MNHEY, CDR2 SVGAGI. The CDR3 length is 14 residues. Trimming stripped 1 base from V and 8 bases from J, with 12 bases between. The CDR3 protein is CASSYYGGEKPQHF. The DNA for the CDR3 is TGTGCCAGCAGTTACTATGGGGGGGAAAAGCCCCAGCATTTT.

This clonotype was seen at least ten times. The chain uses TRBV28 and TRBJ2-7; tentatively, D is TRBD2 (7 bases). The CDR3 runs to 15 residues. The V gene's germline CDR1 is MDHEN and CDR2 SYDVKM. The V end was cut by 1 base, the J end by 3 bases, with 13 bases between. The CDR3 reads CASSLSWGGHYEQYF. The CDR3 DNA reads TGTGCCAGCAGTTTATCCTGGGGGGGCCACTACGAGCAGTACTTC.

This clonotype has at least ten counts. The gene calls are TRBV6-5 and TRBJ1-1, with TRBD1 identical over 7 bases. The CDR3 runs to 15 residues. Germline V gene data show CDR1 as MNHEY and CDR2 as SVGAGI. V trimming: 5 bases; J trimming: 0 bases; junction bases outside the gene matches: 6. CDR3 protein: CASSPVGTVNTEAFF. The DNA of the CDR3 is TGTGCCAGCAGTCCCGTAGGGACAGTGAACACTGAAGCTTTCTTT.

This clonotype occurred many times. The chain carries TRBV12-3 or TRBV12-4 and TRBJ1-5, with no clear D. The CDR3 runs to 15 residues. V lost 2 bases and J 0 bases, leaving 8 bases between the germline ends. CDR3 nucleotide sequence: TGTGCCAGCAGTTTAAGGGAGCATAGCAATCAGCCCCAGCATTTT. Amino acids: CASSLREHSNQPQHF.